One and the same sample provided the 27 T cell receptor beta chains below, sequenced in a study of T cell repertoires in cytomegalovirus infection. TCRdb re-analysed the reads in MiXCR, keeping a single row per CDR3 protein. The data show about 770,000 distinct CDR3 sequences, roughly 28% seen once. For these receptors, no antigen is known. The sample was cultured CD8+ T cells from PBMCs, taken from culture after CMV antigen stimulation. The origin of the receptors is a human donor in good health (CMV status not recorded). Some clones in this sample may be carry-over from other donors' samples.

This clonotype has just a few counts. This chain links TRBV19 with TRBJ2-1, with 11 bases lining up with TRBD2. With 3 bases clipped from V and 8 bases from J, the junction kept 3 bases outside the gene matches. The CDR3 is 14 residues long. Germline loops: CDR1 LNHDA, CDR2 SQIVND (reference sequence). The CDR3 DNA follows: TGTGCCAGTAGTATTCTAGCGGGGGGCCATGAGCAGTTCTTC. This encodes CASSILAGGHEQFF.

This clonotype was seen many times. The V call is TRBV12-3 or TRBV12-4, the J call TRBJ1-5; tentative D call: TRBD1 (6 bases). This CDR3 is built from 16 residues. V was shortened by 6 bases and J by 2 bases, with 17 bases between the two germline ends. CDR3 DNA sequence: TGTGCCAGCAGCCGAAGCAGGGGCCTAGGCAATCAGCCCCAGCATTTT. This translates into CASSRSRGLGNQPQHF.

V usage is TRBV5-1 and J usage is TRBJ2-2; TRBD1 agrees at 8 bases. With 1 base clipped from V and 1 base from J, the junction kept 3 bases outside the gene matches. There are 16 residues in the CDR3. Germline V lookup: CDR1 SGHRS, CDR2 YFSETQ. CDR3 region: CASSLYGTGNTGELFF. Here the CDR3 DNA reads TGCGCCAGCAGCTTGTACGGGACAGGGAACACCGGGGAGCTGTTTTTT.

V usage is TRBV4-3 and J usage is TRBJ1-3, with D unclear. In germline, CDR1 is LGHNA, CDR2 YSLEER. The CDR3 is made up of 16 amino acids. Trimming pared 1 base from V and 5 bases from J, leaving 15 bases between. CDR3 coding DNA: TGCGCCAGCAGCCAAGGGTGGGTGCGTGAGCGAAACACCATATATTTT. Translating gives CASSQGWVRERNTIYF.

V usage is TRBV12-3 or TRBV12-4 and J usage is TRBJ2-6, with D unresolved. V was cut by 6 bases and J by 0 bases, with 9 bases left in between. The CDR3 contains 15 residues. The CDR3 sequence is CASSLTVSGANVLTF. CDR3 DNA sequence: TGTGCCAGCAGCTTAACAGTCTCTGGGGCCAACGTCCTGACTTTC.

The chain uses TRBV29-1 and TRBJ1-2; perhaps TRBD1 as D (6 bases). Germline CDR1 is SQVTM and CDR2 is ANQGSEA. With 5 bases removed from V and 3 bases from J, the gap between germline ends came to 7 bases. This CDR3 has 11 amino acids. In nucleotides, the CDR3 is TGCAGCGTTCCAGGGGACTATGGCTACACCTTC. Translation: CSVPGDYGYTF.

The gene calls are TRBV5-6 and TRBJ2-7, with D perhaps given as TRBD1 or TRBD2 (5 bases each). Germline CDR1 reads SGHDT; CDR2 reads YYEEEE. This CDR3 contains 14 residues. Trimming removed 4 bases at V and 6 bases at J, with 17 bases between. The CDR3 sequence is CASSTPGRSAEQYV. The CDR3 region has the DNA TGTGCCAGCAGCACTCCGGGACGGTCGGCCGAGCAGTACGTC.

The chain couples TRBV20-1 to TRBJ2-7, with 9 bases identical to TRBD1. The CDR3 is 15 amino acids. Losses at the gene ends were 6 bases for V and 3 bases for J; bases not matched to a gene: 12. Per germline, CDR1 DFQATT and CDR2 SNEGSKA (reference sequence). CDR3 bases: TGCAGTGCACGGACAGGGGCTGCCACCGTCTACGAGCAGTACTTC. Translated: CSARTGAATVYEQYF.

This clonotype was seen at least ten times. The chain carries TRBV7-9 and TRBJ2-1; TRBD1 agrees at 9 bases. The V segment lost 6 bases and the J segment 9 bases; nucleotides outside the gene matches: 3. The V gene's germline CDR1 is SEHNR and CDR2 FQNEAQ (reference sequence). This CDR3 is built from 12 residues. The CDR3 nucleotides are TGTGCCAGCAGGACAGGGGGTCTTGAGCAGTTCTTC. As protein: CASRTGGLEQFF.

This clonotype was observed a few times. The rearrangement joins TRBV7-6 to TRBJ1-5; weak D call: TRBD1 (5 bases). The CDR3 covers 16 residues. In germline, CDR1 is SGHVS, CDR2 FNYEAQ. V gave up 5 bases and J gave up 5 bases, with 19 bases separating them. The CDR3 nucleotides read TGTGCCAGCAGCCAGTCGGTGTTTTCGGGGGATCAGCCCCAGCATTTT. This gives the protein CASSQSVFSGDQPQHF. The full variable domain, rest sourced from reference TRBV7-6 and TRBJ1-5, is GAGVSQSPRYKVTKRGQDVALRCDPISGHVSLYWYRQALGQGPEFLTYFNYEAQQDKSGLPNDRFSAERPEGSISTLTIQRTEQRDSAMYRCASSQSVFSGDQPQHFGDGTRLSIL.

This clonotype was detected only a few times. Being one base from a much bigger clone, this may be a read error. This chain's CDR3 is CASSLGVGYSNQPQHF. The CDR3 DNA sequence: TGTGCCAGCAGCTTAGGGGTAGGGTATAGCAATCAGCCCCAGCATTTT. The V gene is TRBV7-8, the J gene TRBJ1-5; D is uncertain. The V gene lost 1 base and the J gene lost 0 bases, with 10 bases spanning the gap. Germline loops: CDR1 SGHVS, CDR2 FQNEAQ. The CDR3 runs 16 residues.

This chain links TRBV5-8 with TRBJ2-1; 12 bases line up with TRBD1. Germline V gene lookup returns CDR1 SGHTS and CDR2 YDEGEE. J was trimmed by 8 bases and V by 4 bases; bases with no gene match: 10. CDR3 length: 16 residues. CDR3 in amino acids: CASSPGDRGLYDEQFF. CDR3 DNA sequence: TGTGCCAGCAGCCCCGGGGACAGGGGGCTTTATGATGAGCAGTTCTTC.

The table lists this clonotype with a few counts. The CDR3, as DNA: TGTGCCAGCAGACCCCCCGCGGGCCCCACGAGCTCCTATAATTCACCCCTCCACTTT. Amino acids: CASRPPAGPTSSYNSPLHF. The chain uses TRBV28 and TRBJ1-6; no definite D call. Germline V gene sequence: CDR1 MDHEN, CDR2 SYDVKM. V dropped 6 bases and J dropped 0 bases, with 21 bases sitting between them. There are 19 residues in the CDR3.

This chain uses TRBV6-1 with TRBJ1-5; D ambiguous. CDR1 is MNHNS and CDR2 is SASEGT in the germline V gene. V was clipped by 3 bases and J by 0 bases, with 12 bases between them. The CDR3 contains 16 residues. This CDR3 is CASSDFRSYSNQPQHF. Here the CDR3 DNA reads TGTGCCAGCAGTGACTTCAGGTCTTATAGCAATCAGCCCCAGCATTTT.

The sample holds one count of this clonotype. This sequence joins TRBV7-9 and TRBJ2-3; 9 positions match TRBD2. With 5 bases clipped from V and 3 bases from J, the junction kept 15 bases outside the gene matches. Germline values: CDR1 SEHNR, CDR2 FQNEAQ (reference sequence). The CDR3 contains 18 residues. This CDR3 is CASSPPDSGGVETDTQYF. The CDR3 region has the DNA TGTGCCAGCAGCCCACCCGATAGCGGGGGTGTGGAAACAGATACGCAGTATTTT. Supplemented by reference TRBV7-9 and TRBJ2-3, the full variable domain reads DTGVSQNPRHKITKRGQNVTFRCDPISEHNRLYWYRQTLGQGPEFLTYFQNEAQLEKSRLLSDRFSAERPKGSFSTLEIQRTEQGDSAMYLCASSPPDSGGVETDTQYFGPGTRLTVL.

This clonotype was observed a few times. The rearrangement joins TRBV12-3 or TRBV12-4 to TRBJ2-3; 14 nucleotides align to TRBD2. The V gene end was trimmed by 8 bases and the J gene end by 4 bases; junction bases not matched to a gene: 20. There are 20 residues in the CDR3. CDR3 residues: CASGWDSWTTSGGAADTQYF. CDR3 DNA: TGTGCCAGCGGTTGGGACAGCTGGACGACTAGCGGGGGGGCCGCAGATACGCAGTATTTT.

The CDR3: CASSYPGGGQFF. CDR3 nucleotides: TGTGCCAGCAGTTACCCGGGGGGGGGGCAGTTCTTC. This rearrangement joins TRBV6-8 to TRBJ2-1, with TRBD2 matching 8 bases. The CDR3 contains 12 residues. Germline trimming cut 2 bases from V and 12 bases from J; bases unmatched to any gene: 3. CDR1 and CDR2 (germline): MNHGY, SAAAGT.

This clonotype has just a few counts. The rearrangement uses TRBV6-5 and TRBJ2-7; D could derive from TRBD1 or TRBD2 (5 bases each). V gave up 5 bases and J gave up 2 bases, with 10 bases separating them. This CDR3 spans 13 amino acids. The V gene's germline CDR1 is MNHEY and CDR2 SVGAGI. CDR3: CASSPTGPYEQYV. The CDR3 DNA sequence: TGTGCCAGCAGTCCGACGGGACCCTACGAGCAGTACGTC.

The chain has TRBV7-9 and TRBJ1-1, with 8 nucleotides matching TRBD1. Trimming at V came to 5 bases and at J to 6 bases, leaving 11 bases not matched to a gene. The CDR3 covers 15 residues. CDR1 and CDR2 (germline): SEHNR, FQNEAQ (reference sequence). DNA of the CDR3: TGTGCCAGCAGCAGTGACAGGGGCGCGGGTTCTGAAGCTTTCTTT. Translating gives CASSSDRGAGSEAFF.

This clonotype showed up just a few times. The chain uses TRBV6-2 or TRBV6-3 and TRBJ2-7; TRBD2 matches at 7 bases. The CDR3 has 16 residues. J gave up 2 bases and V 0 bases, and 7 bases lay outside the gene matches. Germline V gene data show CDR1 as MNHEY and CDR2 as SVGEGT. CDR3: CASSYSPSGETYEQYV. CDR3 DNA: TGTGCCAGCAGTTACTCGCCCAGCGGGGAGACCTACGAGCAGTACGTC.

This clonotype was picked up a small number of times. The gene calls are TRBV7-9 and TRBJ1-2, with TRBD1 matching over 7 bases. CDR1 is SEHNR, CDR2 FQNEAQ, per germline (reference sequence). The CDR3 is 15 amino acids. The J segment lost 8 bases and the V segment lost 5 bases, leaving 14 bases of the junction unmatched. The CDR3 loop is CASSPVARGARGYTF. As DNA, the CDR3 is TGTGCCAGCAGCCCAGTTGCCAGGGGGGCGAGAGGCTACACCTTC. The variable domain in full, with the rest retrieved from reference TRBV7-9 and TRBJ1-2, is DTGVSQNPRHKITKRGQNVTFRCDPISEHNRLYWYRQTLGQGPEFLTYFQNEAQLEKSRLLSDRFSAERPKGSFSTLEIQRTEQGDSAMYLCASSPVARGARGYTFGSGTRLTVV.

The V call is TRBV20-1, the J call TRBJ1-5; TRBD1 is a possible D gene (6 bases). CDR1 and CDR2 from the germline V gene are DFQATT and SNEGSKA (reference sequence). The CDR3 covers 13 residues. The V and J ends lost 3 bases and 6 bases respectively, with 12 bases between them. The CDR3 here is CSASWGAGQPQHF. The CDR3 DNA reads as TGCAGTGCTAGTTGGGGGGCCGGTCAGCCCCAGCATTTT.

This clonotype was seen more than once but under ten times. The chain couples TRBV7-6 to TRBJ2-2; 12 bases are shared with TRBD2. CDR1 SGHVS and CDR2 FNYEAQ come from the germline V gene. CDR3 length equals 18 residues. Trimming removed 2 bases from V and 0 bases from J; junction bases left unmatched: 4. The CDR3 region has the DNA TGTGCCAGCAGCTTATTACTAGCGGGGGGCGCGAACACCGGGGAGCTGTTTTTT. Translation gives CASSLLLAGGANTGELFF. Based on the CDR3 plus reference TRBV7-6 and TRBJ2-2, the full variable domain is GAGVSQSPRYKVTKRGQDVALRCDPISGHVSLYWYRQALGQGPEFLTYFNYEAQQDKSGLPNDRFSAERPEGSISTLTIQRTEQRDSAMYRCASSLLLAGGANTGELFFGEGSRLTVL.

This clonotype came up a few times. The chain has TRBV27 and TRBJ2-3; possible D gene TRBD2, 5 bases. The CDR3 length is 20 residues. Trimming cost V 7 bases and J 2 bases, with 31 bases left between them. Germline CDR1 MNHEY, CDR2 SMNVEV (reference sequence). CDR3 in DNA: TGTGCCAGCACCCCGGGATCGGCCGACTGGCCGTCTATAGACACAGATACGCAGTATTTT. This encodes CASTPGSADWPSIDTDTQYF.

About this clonotype itself: Possible read error: a much larger clone is one base away. The chain recombines TRBV7-3 with TRBJ2-1; possibly TRBD2 for D (6 bases). The CDR3 covers 13 residues. Per germline, CDR1 SGHTA and CDR2 FQGTGA. Trimming shortened V by 5 bases and J by 10 bases, and 15 bases separated the two germline ends. CDR3 bases: TGTGCCAGCAGCCCCCACAAGGGACTCGAGCAGTTCTTC. This translates into CASSPHKGLEQFF.

The chain uses TRBV4-1 and TRBJ1-1; D call uncertain. This CDR3 has 16 amino acids. The germline gives CDR1 MGHRA, CDR2 YSYEKL. Trimming shortened V by 0 bases and J by 3 bases, and 14 bases separated the two germline ends. The CDR3 spells CASSQERVRGDTEAFF. The CDR3 bases are TGCGCCAGCAGCCAAGAGAGGGTCCGGGGTGACACTGAAGCTTTCTTT.

The table lists this clonotype with many counts. The gene calls are TRBV7-8 and TRBJ2-7; D possibly matches TRBD1 or TRBD2 (6 bases each). Germline CDR1 and CDR2: SGHVS and FQNEAQ. Trimming removed 4 bases at V and 5 bases at J, with 15 bases between. The CDR3 contains 14 residues. As DNA, the CDR3 is TGTGCCAGCAGCTCCTGGGGGGCGAAGGACGAGCAGTACTTC. Its translation: CASSSWGAKDEQYF.